The 26 T cell receptor beta chains below come from one sample, sequenced in a study of blood T cell repertoires in COVID-19. Measured with immunoSEQ multiplex PCR; TCRdb has only the in-frame clones, and not every one. This sample has some 62,000 clones, with over 60% found just once. Sequencing was done on a sample of peripheral blood. These receptors came from a human donor in a cohort sampled during active COVID-19.

This clone appeared a single time. The CDR3 sequence: CATKTGGVYEQYF. For the CDR3, the DNA is TGTGCCACGAAGACAGGGGGAGTCTACGAGCAGTACTTC. The chain carries TRBV6-5 and TRBJ2-7, with TRBD1 identical over 9 bases. Trimming removed 10 bases from V and 3 bases from J; junction bases left unmatched: 7. The CDR3 covers 13 residues. Germline CDR1 reads MNHEY; CDR2 reads SVGAGI.

By proportion, this clone is medium-sized. The chain combines TRBV6-6 with TRBJ2-5; D remains ambiguous. V lost 5 bases, J lost 4 bases, and 17 bases lay in between. The CDR3 totals 15 residues. Germline CDR1 and CDR2: MNHNY and SVGAGI (reference sequence). The DNA of the CDR3 is TGTGCCAGCAGTCACGCCTCGGGTCAGCTAGAGACCCAGTACTTC. Its translation is CASSHASGQLETQYF.

The V and J genes are TRBV30 and TRBJ2-5; tentative D call: TRBD1 (6 bases). The germline V gene has CDR1 GTSNPN and CDR2 SVGIG (reference sequence). Trimming left V 0 bases short and J 4 bases short, with 12 bases between. CDR3 size: 14 residues. DNA for the CDR3: TGTGCCTGGAGTGTATGGGTAGGGGGAGAGACCCAGTACTTC. It translates to CAWSVWVGGETQYF.

This chain uses TRBV19 with TRBJ1-5; 8 bases are a match to TRBD1. The CDR3 length is 16 residues. CDR1 LNHDA and CDR2 SQIVND come from the germline V gene (reference sequence). Trimming cost V 3 bases and J 9 bases; bases outside gene matches: 13. CDR3 DNA sequence: TGTGCCAGTAGTATTGGGACAGGCCCGACCTCATGGCCCCAGCATTTT. This codes for CASSIGTGPTSWPQHF.

The chain links TRBV12-3 or TRBV12-4 to TRBJ2-3; maybe TRBD2 (6 bases). The V and J ends lost 4 bases and 9 bases respectively, with 11 bases between them. The CDR3 loop spans 12 amino acids. CDR3 nucleotides: TGTGCCAGCAGTTCAACCCGGGAGACGCAGTATTTT. Its translation is CASSSTRETQYF.

V and J are TRBV19 and TRBJ1-2, with a possible D match to TRBD1 (6 bases). The ends were cut back, 6 bases at V and 6 bases at J, with 14 bases in the middle. The CDR3 has 13 residues. Germline assignment: CDR1 LNHDA and CDR2 SQIVND (reference sequence). DNA for the CDR3: TGTGCCAGTAGCCCGACCCCAGGGGATGGCTACACCTTC. It translates to CASSPTPGDGYTF.

The chain has TRBV6-5 and TRBJ2-3; 7 bases line up with TRBD1. CDR1 and CDR2 from the germline V gene are MNHEY and SVGAGI. Trimming took 4 bases from V and 13 from J; bases not matched to a gene: 5. This CDR3 contains 11 residues. CDR3 in amino acids: CASSLRGQEYF. For the CDR3, the DNA is TGTGCCAGCAGTTTGAGGGGGCAGGAGTATTTT.

J is TRBJ1-1 and V is TRBV6-5; 7 positions agree with TRBD1. Germline assignment: CDR1 MNHEY and CDR2 SVGAGI. The CDR3 contains 13 residues. The V gene end was trimmed by 5 bases and the J gene end by 7 bases; junction bases not matched to a gene: 7. CDR3 coding DNA: TGTGCCAGCAGTCCCGCAGGGGGGTATGAAGCTTTCTTT. It translates to CASSPAGGYEAFF.

V is TRBV5-1 and J is TRBJ2-1, with TRBD1 identical over 8 bases. J gave up 6 bases and V 4 bases, and 3 bases lay outside the gene matches. Looked up from germline, CDR1 is SGHRS and CDR2 is YFSETQ. This CDR3 has 13 amino acids. The CDR3 DNA reads TGCGCCAGCAGCGCACAGGGGGGCAATGAGCAGTTCTTC. Its protein is CASSAQGGNEQFF.

The chain uses TRBV29-1 and TRBJ1-1; 8 positions match TRBD1. The CDR3 sequence is 13 residues long. Germline V gives CDR1 SQVTM, CDR2 ANQGSEA. After removal of 7 bases from V and 5 bases from J, the junction contained 9 bases not matched to a gene. For the CDR3, the DNA is TGCAGCGCCGCCACAGGGGGTGGGACTGAAGCTTTCTTT. Amino acids: CSAATGGGTEAFF.

The V gene is TRBV2, the J gene TRBJ2-1; 7 nucleotides match TRBD1. The CDR3 loop spans 15 amino acids. The germline CDR1 and CDR2 sequences are SNHLY and FYNNEI. Losses at the gene ends were 4 bases for V and 2 bases for J; bases not matched to a gene: 5. CDR3 sequence: CASSGGQSAYNEQFF. DNA for the CDR3: TGTGCCAGCAGTGGGGGACAGAGCGCCTACAATGAGCAGTTCTTC.

This chain joins TRBV11-2 and TRBJ2-5; 7 nucleotides line up with TRBD2. The CDR3 sequence is 14 residues long. The J segment lost 5 bases and the V segment lost 3 bases, leaving 6 bases of the junction unmatched. Germline lookup yields CDR1 SGHAT and CDR2 FQNNGV. This chain's CDR3 is CASSFTRGVETQYF. CDR3 nucleotides: TGTGCCAGCAGCTTTACCCGGGGGGTGGAGACCCAGTACTTC.

This rearrangement joins TRBV4-1 to TRBJ2-6; perhaps TRBD1 as D (5 bases). Trimming cost V 0 bases and J 0 bases, with 12 bases left between them. This CDR3 comprises 18 residues. Germline V gene sequence: CDR1 MGHRA, CDR2 YSYEKL. The CDR3 DNA follows: TGCGCCAGCAGCCAAGATATACAGGCCAACTCTGGGGCCAACGTCCTGACTTTC. This sequence encodes CASSQDIQANSGANVLTF.

DNA for the CDR3: TGCGCCAGCACCGGACTAGCGGGGAGCACAGATACGCAGTATTTT. Translating it yields CASTGLAGSTDTQYF. This chain uses TRBV10-1 with TRBJ2-3; 12 nucleotides align to TRBD2. The CDR3 has 15 amino acids. From germline, CDR1 is WNHNN and CDR2 SYGVQD (reference sequence). V was clipped by 7 bases and J by 0 bases; unmatched bases: 2.

The chain combines TRBV3-1 (or the pseudogene TRBV3-2) with TRBJ2-1, with D possibly matching TRBD1 (5 bases). V was cut by 0 bases and J by 9 bases, with 9 bases left in between. Germline loops: CDR1 LGHDT, CDR2 YNNKEL (reference sequence). The CDR3 consists of 13 residues. The CDR3 DNA is TGTGCCAGCAGCCAAGATCGAAGGGGTGAGCAGTTCTTC. Protein product: CASSQDRRGEQFF.

This clone was seen only a few times. The V call is TRBV4-1, the J call TRBJ1-3; 8 positions match TRBD1. This CDR3 has 17 residues. The junction had 9 bases not matched to a gene; V was cut back by 2 bases and J by 3 bases. Germline V gives CDR1 MGHRA, CDR2 YSYEKL. The CDR3, as DNA: TGCGCCAGCAGCCAAAATCAGGCCAGGGGGCGTGGAAACACCATATATTTT. Protein product: CASSQNQARGRGNTIYF.

The V call is TRBV3-1 (or the pseudogene TRBV3-2), the J call TRBJ2-3, with a possible D match to TRBD2 (5 bases). This CDR3 has 14 amino acids. Germline V CDR1 and CDR2: LGHDT, YNNKEL (reference sequence). V lost 3 bases and J 0 bases, leaving 7 bases between the germline ends. The CDR3, as DNA: TGTGCCAGCAGCCACCCGGGAAGCACAGATACGCAGTATTTT. Protein sequence: CASSHPGSTDTQYF.

The CDR3: CASSFAGRLNEQFF. CDR3 sequence (DNA): TGTGCCAGTAGTTTTGCGGGGCGGCTCAATGAGCAGTTCTTC. The chain employs TRBV19 and TRBJ2-1; a weak D match, TRBD2 (6 bases). Germline V lookup: CDR1 LNHDA, CDR2 SQIVND (reference sequence). The CDR3 has 14 amino acids. Trimming pared 5 bases from V and 6 bases from J, leaving 14 bases between.

CDR3 DNA: TGCAGCGGATCCGGCGGTTTGGACACTGAAGCTTTCTTT. Its translation: CSGSGGLDTEAFF. The chain links TRBV29-1 to TRBJ1-1; no definite D call. Trimming removed 7 bases at V and 3 bases at J, with 15 bases between. CDR1 is SQVTM, CDR2 ANQGSEA, per germline. This CDR3 is built from 13 residues.

The chain is built from TRBV30 and TRBJ1-3, with D possibly TRBD1 on 6 matching bases. V lost 3 bases and J lost 4, with 10 bases in between. The CDR3 length is 13 residues. Germline V CDR1 and CDR2: GTSNPN, SVGIG (reference sequence). The CDR3 loop is CAWRQGSGNTIYF. As DNA, the CDR3 is TGTGCCTGGAGACAGGGCTCGGGAAACACCATATATTTT.

The chain is built from TRBV9 and TRBJ2-1; possibly TRBD1 for D (5 bases). Germline lookup yields CDR1 SGDLS and CDR2 YYNGEE. The CDR3 is 15 amino acids. V gave up 0 bases and J gave up 5 bases, with 12 bases separating them. Here the CDR3 DNA reads TGTGCCAGCAGCGTAGGGGGCAGGCTTAACAATGAGCAGTTCTTC. Translating gives CASSVGGRLNNEQFF. The variable domain in full, completed from reference TRBV9 and TRBJ2-1, reads DSGVTQTPKHLITATGQRVTLRCSPRSGDLSVYWYQQSLDQGLQFLIQYYNGEERAKGNILERFSAQQFPDLHSELNLSSLELGDSALYFCASSVGGRLNNEQFFGPGTRLTVL.

This clone was counted once. The rearrangement joins TRBV28 to TRBJ2-3; D might be TRBD1 (6 bases). The CDR3 runs 19 residues. The V end lost 5 bases, the J end lost 0 bases, and 24 bases lay between the germline ends. CDR1 is MDHEN, CDR2 SYDVKM, per germline. The CDR3 DNA reads as TGTGCCAGCAGTCAAGGACAGAGGGGCTATGGATCTAGCACAGATACGCAGTATTTT. Protein product: CASSQGQRGYGSSTDTQYF. Supplemented by reference TRBV28 and TRBJ2-3, the full variable domain reads DVKVTQSSRYLVKRTGEKVFLECVQDMDHENMFWYRQDPGLGLRLIYFSYDVKMKEKGDIPEGYSVSREKKERFSLILESASTNQTSMYLCASSQGQRGYGSSTDTQYFGPGTRLTVL.

The chain is built from TRBV19 and TRBJ2-2, with a possible D match to TRBD1 (7 bases). The CDR3 is 16 amino acids. Looked up from germline, CDR1 is LNHDA and CDR2 is SQIVND (reference sequence). V lost 5 bases, J lost 3 bases, and 16 bases lay in between. The CDR3 protein is CASSENRGGDTGELFF. The CDR3, as DNA: TGTGCCAGTAGTGAAAACAGGGGAGGTGACACCGGGGAGCTGTTTTTT.

J is TRBJ1-5 and V is TRBV19, with 8 bases fitting TRBD1. CDR1 and CDR2 (germline): LNHDA, SQIVND (reference sequence). This CDR3 is 15 amino acids long. V shed 8 bases, J shed 6 bases, and the junction held 12 bases outside the gene matches. CDR3 amino acids: CASDKGQGAAQPQHF. The CDR3 DNA follows: TGTGCCAGTGACAAGGGGCAGGGGGCCGCTCAGCCCCAGCATTTT.

This chain connects TRBV19 to TRBJ2-7; TRBD2 might be the D (5 bases). The length of the CDR3 is 15 residues. Trimming removed 4 bases from V and 6 bases from J, with 19 bases in between. Germline V CDR1 and CDR2: LNHDA, SQIVND (reference sequence). The CDR3 here is CASSTFGLTRGEQYF. For the CDR3, the DNA is TGTGCCAGTAGTACCTTCGGCCTTACCCGGGGCGAGCAGTACTTC.

The CDR3 nucleotides are TGCGCCAGCAGCCAAGATTCGGGGGCCAACGTCCTGACTTTC. This sequence encodes CASSQDSGANVLTF. The J gene is TRBJ2-6, the V gene TRBV4-1; no definite D call. V dropped 0 bases and J dropped 4 bases, with 4 bases sitting between them. Germline assignment: CDR1 MGHRA and CDR2 YSYEKL. The CDR3 consists of 14 residues.